This T cell receptor beta chain originates from a study of OX40 agonist ivuxolimab in advanced cancers. CDR1 is MGHDK, CDR2 SYGVNS, per germline. The CDR3 sequence is 15 residues long. V was clipped by 4 bases and J by 4 bases; unmatched bases: 5. Profiled with immunoSEQ multiplex PCR; TCRdb holds only in-frame clones, not every one. The data show 65,000 to 95,000 clones, with approximately 90% seen just once and approximately 11% held by the top ten. The sequence was obtained from an adult with an advanced solid tumor such as melanoma, head and neck, liver or kidney cancer. The sequencing used CD4+ or CD8+ T cells sorted from blood, collected in a trial of the OX40 agonist ivuxolimab. The chain is built from TRBV25-1 and TRBJ2-2; 8 bases are shared with TRBD1. The CDR3 is CASSARTGPTGELFF. CDR3 nucleotide sequence: TGTGCCAGCAGTGCCCGGACAGGGCCCACCGGGGAGCTGTTTTTT.